This passage covers 13 T cell receptor beta chains from one sample sequenced in a study of blood T cell repertoires in COVID-19. The method was immunoSEQ multiplex PCR; TCRdb's version includes in-frame clones alone and lacks a portion of them. The table lists roughly 58,000 clones, 72% of them singletons. Sequenced sample: PBMCs or T cells enriched from blood (not recorded which). The receptors originated from an older woman who had been exposed to COVID-19.

This clone was detected only a few times. DNA of the CDR3: TGTGCCAGCTCACCATATGGTAATACTGAGACCCAGTACTTC. The encoded protein is CASSPYGNTETQYF. The J gene is TRBJ2-5, the V gene TRBV18; D not certain. CDR3 length: 14 amino acids. Trimming left V 2 bases short and J 5 bases short, with 12 bases between. Germline CDR1 is KGHSH and CDR2 is LQKENI.

This CDR3 is CASSVSGRAPYEQYF. CDR3 nucleotides: TGTGCCAGCAGCGTAAGCGGGAGGGCGCCCTACGAGCAGTACTTC. The V and J genes are TRBV5-4 and TRBJ2-7; 10 bases agree with TRBD2. This CDR3 has 15 amino acids. Germline CDR1 is SGHNT and CDR2 is YYREEE (reference sequence). The V gene end was trimmed by 4 bases and the J gene end by 2 bases; junction bases not matched to a gene: 6.

This clone was seen a few times. The chain uses TRBV6-5 and TRBJ2-5, with TRBD1 identical over 8 bases. There are 15 residues in the CDR3. V shed 6 bases, J shed 5 bases, and the junction held 11 bases outside the gene matches. Per the germline V gene, CDR1 is MNHEY and CDR2 is SVGAGI. CDR3 nucleotides: TGTGCCAGCAGGGGTCGACAGGGGATGAGGGAGACCCAGTACTTC. It specifies CASRGRQGMRETQYF.

J is TRBJ1-6 and V is TRBV28, with D perhaps matching TRBD1 (5 bases). V dropped 3 bases and J dropped 3 bases, with 9 bases sitting between them. The germline CDR1 and CDR2 sequences are MDHEN and SYDVKM. This CDR3 contains 15 residues. In DNA form, the CDR3 reads TGTGCCAGCAGTTTCCGGAGGGGCTATAATTCACCCCTCCACTTT. Protein sequence: CASSFRRGYNSPLHF.

The sample holds one count of this clone. This rearrangement joins TRBV3-1 (or the pseudogene TRBV3-2) to TRBJ2-1, with D perhaps matching TRBD2 (6 bases). Trimming took off 4 bases at V and 4 bases at J, with 8 bases between the two ends. The CDR3 has 13 amino acids. CDR1 is LGHDT, CDR2 YNNKEL, per germline (reference sequence). In DNA form, the CDR3 reads TGTGCCAGCAGCCCGGACTATTACAATGAGCAGTTCTTC. Its translation is CASSPDYYNEQFF.

This clone was recorded a few times. The chain is built from TRBV7-9 and TRBJ2-3, with 9 nucleotides matching TRBD2. CDR3 size: 14 residues. The trim removed 5 bases at V and 1 base at J, leaving 1 base unmatched. Germline V CDR1 and CDR2: SEHNR, FQNEAQ (reference sequence). The CDR3 spells CASSPSGGTDTQYF. In DNA form, the CDR3 reads TGTGCCAGCAGCCCTAGCGGGGGCACAGATACGCAGTATTTT. Variable domain in full (rest from reference TRBV7-9 and TRBJ2-3): DTGVSQNPRHKITKRGQNVTFRCDPISEHNRLYWYRQTLGQGPEFLTYFQNEAQLEKSRLLSDRFSAERPKGSFSTLEIQRTEQGDSAMYLCASSPSGGTDTQYFGPGTRLTVL.

The gene calls are TRBV11-2 and TRBJ2-2; 14 bases are a match to TRBD2. Unmatched junction bases numbered 4, after V lost 1 base and J lost 6 bases. The germline V gene has CDR1 SGHAT and CDR2 FQNNGV. The CDR3 has 17 amino acids. For the CDR3, the DNA is TGTGCCAGCAGCTTAGCCCGACTAGCGGGAGGGCCCGGGGAGCTGTTTTTT. It yields the protein CASSLARLAGGPGELFF.

This chain uses TRBV19 with TRBJ2-1; TRBD1 matches 7 bases. The V and J ends lost 9 bases and 10 bases, in that order; junction bases with no gene match: 6. The germline V gene encodes CDR1 LNHDA and CDR2 SQIVND (reference sequence). The CDR3 spans 11 residues. CDR3 sequence reads: CASSPGGEQFF. The CDR3 nucleotides are TGTGCCAGCTCCCCAGGGGGAGAGCAGTTCTTC.

V gene TRBV4-1 combines with J gene TRBJ2-1, with 7 bases aligning to TRBD1. V shed 4 bases, J shed 4 bases, and the junction held 7 bases outside the gene matches. In germline, CDR1 is MGHRA, CDR2 YSYEKL. CDR3 size: 15 residues. Written as DNA, the CDR3 is TGCGCCAGCAGCCTCGGGACAGAAAGATACAATGAGCAGTTCTTC. It specifies CASSLGTERYNEQFF.

This clone was seen a few times. This chain connects TRBV18 to TRBJ1-1, with 12 bases fitting TRBD1. Germline loops: CDR1 KGHSH, CDR2 LQKENI. The V and J ends lost 4 bases and 0 bases, in that order; junction bases with no gene match: 3. This CDR3 contains 16 residues. CDR3 protein: CASSRGTGGVNTEAFF. The CDR3 nucleotides are TGTGCCAGCTCACGTGGGACAGGGGGCGTGAACACTGAAGCTTTCTTT.

This clone was detected only a few times. The chain uses TRBV28 and TRBJ1-4; TRBD1 aligns across 9 bases. There are 14 residues in the CDR3. With V trimmed by 6 bases and J by 6 bases, 5 bases remained unmatched. Germline lookup yields CDR1 MDHEN and CDR2 SYDVKM. CDR3 DNA: TGTGCCAGCAGCCAGGACAGGGGTGATGAAAAACTGTTTTTT. It translates to CASSQDRGDEKLFF.

V is TRBV2 and J is TRBJ1-2; D might be TRBD1 (6 bases). Germline CDR1 SNHLY, CDR2 FYNNEI. The V end was cut by 8 bases, the J end by 10 bases, with 17 bases between. The CDR3 runs to 12 residues. The CDR3 nucleotides are TGTGCCAGCCGACAGGTCGCTGAAATCTACACCTTC. Protein: CASRQVAEIYTF.

The V and J genes are TRBV27 and TRBJ1-4; tentatively, D is TRBD1 (6 bases). The V end lost 6 bases, the J end lost 5 bases, and 13 bases lay between the germline ends. In germline, CDR1 is MNHEY, CDR2 SMNVEV (reference sequence). This CDR3 has 14 residues. For the CDR3, the DNA is TGTGCCAGCAGCTGGAGGACAGACAATGAAAAACTGTTTTTT. This encodes CASSWRTDNEKLFF.